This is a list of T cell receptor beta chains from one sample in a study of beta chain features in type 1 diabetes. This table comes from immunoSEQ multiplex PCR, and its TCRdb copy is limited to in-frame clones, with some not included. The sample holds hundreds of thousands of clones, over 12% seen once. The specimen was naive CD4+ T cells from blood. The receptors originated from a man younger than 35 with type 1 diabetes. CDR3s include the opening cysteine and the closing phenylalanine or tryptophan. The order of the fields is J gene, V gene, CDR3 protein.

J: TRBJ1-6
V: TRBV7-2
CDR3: CASSPMGTGGYSPLHF

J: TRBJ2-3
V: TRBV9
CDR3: CASSVRRTGGQDTQYF

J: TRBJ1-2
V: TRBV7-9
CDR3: CASSLGGYTF

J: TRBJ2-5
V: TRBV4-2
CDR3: CASSQDRRAGETQYF

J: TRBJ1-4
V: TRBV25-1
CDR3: CASGGTATNEKLFF

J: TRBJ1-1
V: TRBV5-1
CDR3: CASSLDPGTEAFF

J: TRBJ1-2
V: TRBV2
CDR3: CASSEEAFYTF

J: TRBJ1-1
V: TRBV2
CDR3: CASTQRDRGLSEAFF

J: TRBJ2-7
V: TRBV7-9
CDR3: CASSSWGQGNSYEQYF

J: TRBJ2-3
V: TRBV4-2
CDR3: CASSQRVRDLSTDTQYF

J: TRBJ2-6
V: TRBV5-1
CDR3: CASSGTSGANVLTF

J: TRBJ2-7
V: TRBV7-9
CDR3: CASTLTGREQYF

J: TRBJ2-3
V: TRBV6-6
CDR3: CASSYEGTNTDTQYF

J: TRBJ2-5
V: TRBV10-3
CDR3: CAIRTTDRAETQYF

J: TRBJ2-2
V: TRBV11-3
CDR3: CASRAGTGYTGELFF

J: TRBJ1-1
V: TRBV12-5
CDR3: CASGSHLNTEAFF

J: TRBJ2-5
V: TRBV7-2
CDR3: CASSLPGIETQYF

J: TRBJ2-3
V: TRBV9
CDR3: CASSVAGDSADTQYF

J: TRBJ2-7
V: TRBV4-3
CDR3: CASSQTPSSYEQYF

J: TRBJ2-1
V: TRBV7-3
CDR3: CASSSLAGATGDEQFF

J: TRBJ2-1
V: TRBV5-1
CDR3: CASSSDNEQFF

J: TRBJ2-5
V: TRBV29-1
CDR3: CSVVRLAGGETQYF

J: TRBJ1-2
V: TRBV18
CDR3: CASSGDLLANYGYTF

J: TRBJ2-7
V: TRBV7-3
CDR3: CASSVHGQGNYEQYF

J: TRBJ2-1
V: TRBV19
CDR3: CASHQDPSDEQFF

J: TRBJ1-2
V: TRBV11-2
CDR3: CASSFDTNYGYTF

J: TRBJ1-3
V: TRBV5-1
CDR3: CASSLTISGNTIYF

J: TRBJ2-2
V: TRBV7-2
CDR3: CASTGQGRAGELFF

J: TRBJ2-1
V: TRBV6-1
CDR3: CASSEFLSAGYNEQFF

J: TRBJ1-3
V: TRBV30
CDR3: CAWSYKSGNTIYF

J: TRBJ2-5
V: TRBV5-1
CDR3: CASSPGQLVSSETQYF

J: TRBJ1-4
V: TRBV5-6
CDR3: CASSPLDREDEKLFF

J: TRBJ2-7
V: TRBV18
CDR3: CASSPVPEYEQYF

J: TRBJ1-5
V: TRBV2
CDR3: CASTPTGREPQHF

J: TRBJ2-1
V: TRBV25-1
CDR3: CASSGLAGGLGEQFF

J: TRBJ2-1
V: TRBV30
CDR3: CAWSVSNEQFF

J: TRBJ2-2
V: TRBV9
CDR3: CASSVEAGGHTGELFF

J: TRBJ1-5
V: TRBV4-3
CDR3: CASSQDSGANQPQHF

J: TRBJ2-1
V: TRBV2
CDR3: CASGVTQANEQFF

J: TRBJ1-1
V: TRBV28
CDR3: CASSLRVFANTEAFF

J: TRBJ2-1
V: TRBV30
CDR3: CAWSGTSGGPGRSEQFF

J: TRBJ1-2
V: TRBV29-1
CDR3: CSAHDGDYGYTF

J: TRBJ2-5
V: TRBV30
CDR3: CAWSRGLAGGFETQYF

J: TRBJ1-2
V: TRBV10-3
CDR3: CAIRDLGTGGRVNDGYTF

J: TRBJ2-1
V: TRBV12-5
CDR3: CASGLVLAGTYNEQFF

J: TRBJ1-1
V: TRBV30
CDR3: CAWSVGGITEAFF

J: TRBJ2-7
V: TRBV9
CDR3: CASSVRGSSYEQYF

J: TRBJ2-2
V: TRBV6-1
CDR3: CASSPVGTGELFF

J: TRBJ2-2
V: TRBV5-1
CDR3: CASSLASGAPGELFF

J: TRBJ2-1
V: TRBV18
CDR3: CASSRDREAQFF

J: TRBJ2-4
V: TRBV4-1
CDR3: CASSRTGAGENIQYF

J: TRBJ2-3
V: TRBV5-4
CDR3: CASSLGIAGGSDTQYF

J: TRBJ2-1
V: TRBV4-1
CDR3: CASSQEGRRNNEQFF

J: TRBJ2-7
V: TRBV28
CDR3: CASRTGLEYEQYF

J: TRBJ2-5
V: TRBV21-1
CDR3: CASSKAGKPGKTQYF

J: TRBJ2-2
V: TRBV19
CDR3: CASSPDRVTGELFF

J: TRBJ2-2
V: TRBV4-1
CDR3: CASSHRRGGSGGELFF

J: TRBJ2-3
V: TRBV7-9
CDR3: CASSLTDTQYF